The 18 T cell receptor beta chains presented below share a single source sample, sequenced in a study of Tregs in tolerant kidney transplant recipients. Generated by immunoSEQ multiplex PCR, the TCRdb table keeps only in-frame clones and is missing some. In total, the table holds around 5,600 clones. Recipients received nonmyeloablative bone marrow transplants from related graft donors, with transient mixed chimerism. The sequencing used CD4+ T cells from blood (PBMCs), collected about 15 months after the transplant. These receptor sequences come from a human patient who received a combined kidney and bone marrow transplant. Some T cells may be graft donor cells.

A note on this clone: The read ends 3 residues early relative to the CDR3; the germline J gene fills the gap. This chain connects TRBV20-1 to TRBJ2-7; D could derive from TRBD1 or TRBD2 (5 bases each). Per the germline V gene, CDR1 is DFQATT and CDR2 is SNEGSKA (reference sequence). The CDR3 extends over 11 amino acids. Trimming took 6 bases from V and 4 from J, leaving 10 bases between them. The chain's CDR3 is CSARGVYEQYF. Partial CDR3 DNA: TGCAGTGCCCGAGGGGTTTACGAG.

Regarding this clone: The read is 3 residues too short to cover the CDR3 end, so that end is filled in from the germline J gene. This chain links TRBV5-1 with TRBJ2-1, with TRBD2 matching over 7 bases. There are 15 residues in the CDR3. Trimming removed 0 bases from V and 7 bases from J; junction bases left unmatched: 7. Germline V gene lookup returns CDR1 SGHRS and CDR2 YFSETQ. CDR3 residues: CASSLGSSGTNEQFF. The covered CDR3 bases are TGCGCCAGCAGCTTGGGCTCTAGCGGAACAAATGAG.

CDR3 amino acids: CASSFSLRDTEAFF. CDR3 DNA (partial): TGTGCCAGCAGTTTCTCCCTGAGGGACACTGAA. The rearrangement links TRBV5-5 to TRBJ1-1, with unresolved D. The read terminates 3 residues before the CDR3 end, so the remaining end is supplied by the germline J gene. CDR1 SGHKS and CDR2 YYEKEE come from the germline V gene (reference sequence). V was cut by 5 bases and J by 3 bases, with 14 bases left in between. The CDR3 runs 14 residues.

With respect to this clone: The missing CDR3 end, 3 residues past where the read stops, is filled in from the germline J gene. V gene TRBV5-1 combines with J gene TRBJ2-3, with 9 bases identical to TRBD2. Per the germline V gene, CDR1 is SGHRS and CDR2 is YFSETQ. J gave up 1 base and V 0 bases, and 9 bases lay outside the gene matches. The CDR3 is made up of 18 amino acids. CDR3 bases read: TGCGCCAGCAGCTTGGAACTAGCGGGTCCCTCTCGCACAGATACG. Protein sequence: CASSLELAGPSRTDT. Given in full, the CDR3 is CASSLELAGPSRTDTQYF.

Comments on this clone: Read coverage stops 3 residues before the CDR3 terminus; the germline J gene supplies the remainder. The chain links TRBV4-2 to TRBJ1-4, with a possible D match to TRBD1 (6 bases). This CDR3 has 16 amino acids. V dropped 0 bases and J dropped 8 bases, with 16 bases sitting between them. Per the germline V gene, CDR1 is LGHNA and CDR2 is YNFKEQ. CDR3 sequence: CASSQDRGGGEEKLFF. The CDR3 DNA, read in part, is TGTGCCAGCAGCCAAGATCGGGGAGGGGGGGAGGAAAAA.

Regarding this clone: Coverage ceases 3 residues before the CDR3 finishes, and the germline J gene fills in the end. This chain uses TRBV7-2 with TRBJ1-5, with TRBD1 identical over 8 bases. This CDR3 has 15 amino acids. J gave up 7 bases and V 4 bases, and 9 bases lay outside the gene matches. Germline V gives CDR1 SGHTA, CDR2 FQGNSA. Partial CDR3 DNA: TGTGCCAGCAGCTACGCCGGGACAGGAGGGCAGCCC. Its translation: CASSYAGTGGQP. The CDR3 in its entirety is CASSYAGTGGQPQHF.

A word on this clone: The CDR3 extends 3 residues past the end of the read, so its final part is completed from the germline J gene. This chain joins TRBV3-1 (or the pseudogene TRBV3-2) and TRBJ2-5; 7 bases match TRBD2. CDR1 and CDR2 from the germline V gene are LGHDT and YNNKEL (reference sequence). CDR3 length: 14 amino acids. V dropped 3 bases and J dropped 3; count of bases not matched to a gene: 4. This CDR3 is CASSQGRGEETQYF. The covered CDR3 bases are TGTGCCAGCAGCCAGGGTCGGGGGGAAGAGACC.

Points on this clone: The CDR3 goes on 3 residues after the read ends, and that part is filled in from the germline J gene. V is TRBV7-2 and J is TRBJ2-4, with 7 nucleotides matching TRBD2. V trimming: 5 bases; J trimming: 8 bases; junction bases outside the gene matches: 6. CDR3 size: 13 residues. Germline V gene data show CDR1 as SGHTA and CDR2 as FQGNSA. The sequenced CDR3 bases are TGTGCCAGCAGCCTGCGGGGGTTGGACATT. Protein: CASSLRGLDI. The whole CDR3 sequence is CASSLRGLDIQYF.

As concerns this clone: The read ends 3 residues early relative to the CDR3; the germline J gene fills the gap. J is TRBJ1-5 and V is TRBV7-2; 7 bases are shared with TRBD1. CDR1 is SGHTA, CDR2 FQGNSA, per germline. Trimming at V came to 4 bases and at J to 1 base, leaving 4 bases not matched to a gene. This CDR3 has 15 residues. The CDR3 reads CASSSRQGSNQPQHF. CDR3 DNA (partial): TGTGCCAGCAGCTCTAGACAGGGAAGCAATCAGCCC.

Worth noting for this clone: The read ends 3 residues shy of where the CDR3 ends; the end is completed using the germline J gene. The V call is TRBV7-6, the J call TRBJ1-4, with 9 bases matching TRBD1. From germline, CDR1 is SGHVS and CDR2 FNYEAQ. J was trimmed by 4 bases and V by 5 bases; bases with no gene match: 5. The CDR3 has 15 residues. The sequenced part of the CDR3 DNA is TGTGCCAGCAGCCCAAGGACAGGGGTTAATGAAAAA. It translates to CASSPRTGVNEK. The full CDR3 sequence reads CASSPRTGVNEKLFF.

On this clone itself: The CDR3 end is not reached by the read, which stops 3 residues before it; the germline J gene fills it in. The chain joins TRBV13 to TRBJ2-5; 7 bases agree with TRBD1. CDR1 and CDR2 from the germline V gene are PRHDT and FYEKMQ (reference sequence). V lost 1 base, J lost 2 bases, and 4 bases stayed unmatched. This CDR3 contains 15 residues. CDR3 amino acids: CASSLAWTGQETQYF. CDR3 bases read: TGTGCCAGCAGCTTAGCCTGGACAGGACAAGAGACC.

According to its frequency, this clone is large (0.1 to 1%). The CDR3 is cut off 3 residues early in the read; its end comes from the germline J gene. The chain recombines TRBV13 with TRBJ2-2, with D possibly being TRBD1 or TRBD2 (5 bases each). CDR1 is PRHDT, CDR2 FYEKMQ, per germline (reference sequence). The length of the CDR3 is 14 residues. Trimming removed 7 bases at V and 6 bases at J, with 15 bases between. Here the CDR3 reads CASNRGEKAGELFF. The CDR3 bases that were read are TGTGCCAGCAACCGAGGGGAGAAGGCCGGGGAG.

For this clone: The read ends 3 residues early relative to the CDR3; the germline J gene fills the gap. The chain links TRBV10-3 to TRBJ1-2, with D possibly matching TRBD1 (5 bases). This CDR3 spans 13 amino acids. From germline, CDR1 is ENHRY and CDR2 SYGVKD. V lost 8 bases and J lost 4, with 14 bases in between. The part of the CDR3 DNA that was read is TGTGCCATCTCGGGGGACCGCATCTATGGC. It yields the protein CAISGDRIYG. The full CDR3 sequence reads CAISGDRIYGYTF.

By frequency, this clone is medium-sized. CDR3 loop: CATSRKQGQNTEAFF. Incomplete CDR3 DNA: TGTGCCACCAGCAGGAAACAGGGACAGAACACTGAA. The gene calls are TRBV15 and TRBJ1-1; tentatively, D is TRBD1 (6 bases). The sequenced fragment ends 3 residues before the CDR3 boundary, so the rest is inferred from the germline J gene. The CDR3 is made up of 15 amino acids. Germline V lookup: CDR1 LNHNV, CDR2 YYDKDF (reference sequence). Trimming took 3 bases from V and 1 from J, leaving 12 bases between them.

About this clone itself: The read comes to an end 3 residues before the CDR3 does, leaving the germline J gene to fill in the end. This chain links TRBV20-1 with TRBJ2-5; 13 bases align to TRBD2. Germline CDR1 reads DFQATT; CDR2 reads SNEGSKA (reference sequence). Unmatched junction bases numbered 7, after V lost 5 bases and J lost 1 base. The CDR3 is 16 residues long. The CDR3 spells CSAAGTSGVVQETQYF. The CDR3 DNA, read in part, is TGCAGTGCTGCCGGGACTAGCGGGGTAGTCCAAGAGACC.

This clone ranks as medium-sized in terms of frequency. The CDR3 protein is CASSPRLGVGGANVLTF. The CDR3 bases that were read are TGTGCCAGCAGCCCCCGCTTAGGGGTCGGTGGGGCCAACGTC. The rearrangement uses TRBV14 and TRBJ2-6; D possibly corresponds to TRBD1 (5 bases). The read gets to within 3 residues of the CDR3 end, and the germline J gene fills in the rest. The germline V and J ends were trimmed by 4 bases and 3 bases, with 16 bases remaining between them. Germline V lookup: CDR1 SGHDN, CDR2 FVKESK. This CDR3 comprises 17 residues. Full variable domain (outside the CDR3, taken from reference TRBV14 and TRBJ2-6): EAGVTQFPSHSVIEKGQTVTLRCDPISGHDNLYWYRRVMGKEIKFLLHFVKESKQDESGMPNNRFLAERTGGTYSTLKVQPAELEDSGVYFCASSPRLGVGGANVLTFGAGSRLTVL.

Worth noting for this clone: The read ends 3 residues before the CDR3 terminus; that terminus is restored from the germline J gene. V is TRBV7-2 and J is TRBJ1-1, with 9 bases identical to TRBD1. The CDR3 has 14 residues. CDR1 and CDR2 (germline): SGHTA, FQGNSA. The CDR3 sequence is CASSFWDREIKAFF. CDR3 DNA (partial): TGTGCCAGCAGCTTCTGGGACAGGGAGATTAAA.

With respect to this clone: The read gets to within 3 residues of the CDR3 end, and the germline J gene fills in the rest. This chain connects TRBV5-1 to TRBJ1-3; D ambiguous. Trimming removed 7 bases from V and 0 bases from J, with 14 bases in between. The germline gives CDR1 SGHRS, CDR2 YFSETQ. CDR3 size: 15 residues. The CDR3 sequence is CASRTGPDSGNTIYF. The CDR3 bases that were read are TGCGCCAGCCGAACTGGGCCCGACTCTGGAAACACC.